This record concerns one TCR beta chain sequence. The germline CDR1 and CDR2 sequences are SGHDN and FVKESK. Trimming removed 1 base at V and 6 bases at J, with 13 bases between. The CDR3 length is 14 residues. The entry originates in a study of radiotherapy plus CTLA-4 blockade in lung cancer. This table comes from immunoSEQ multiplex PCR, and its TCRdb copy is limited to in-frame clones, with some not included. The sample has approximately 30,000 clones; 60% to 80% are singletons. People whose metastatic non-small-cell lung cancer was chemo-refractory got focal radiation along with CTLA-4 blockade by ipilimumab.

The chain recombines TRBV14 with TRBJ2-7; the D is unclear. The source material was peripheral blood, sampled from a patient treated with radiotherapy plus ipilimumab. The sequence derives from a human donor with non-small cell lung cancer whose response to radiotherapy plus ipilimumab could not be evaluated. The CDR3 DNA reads TGTGCCAGCAGCCAAGCCACGAGGCTGGGCGAGCAGTACTTC. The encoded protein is CASSQATRLGEQYF.